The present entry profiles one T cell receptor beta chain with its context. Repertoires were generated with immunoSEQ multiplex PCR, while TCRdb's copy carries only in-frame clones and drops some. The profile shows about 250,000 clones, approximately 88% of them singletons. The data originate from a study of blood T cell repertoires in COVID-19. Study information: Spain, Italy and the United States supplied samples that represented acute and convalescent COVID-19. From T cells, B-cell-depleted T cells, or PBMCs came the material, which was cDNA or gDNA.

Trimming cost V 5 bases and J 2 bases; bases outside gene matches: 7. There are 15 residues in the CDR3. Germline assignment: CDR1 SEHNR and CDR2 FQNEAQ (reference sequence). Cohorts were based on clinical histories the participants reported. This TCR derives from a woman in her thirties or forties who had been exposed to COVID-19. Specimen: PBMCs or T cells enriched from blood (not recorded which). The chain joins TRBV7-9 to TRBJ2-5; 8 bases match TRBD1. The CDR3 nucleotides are TGTGCCAGCAGCCCTTCCCGGACAGGGCAAGAGACCCAGTACTTC. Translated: CASSPSRTGQETQYF.